This T cell receptor (beta chain) was found in a study of blood T cell repertoires in COVID-19. Across the study: COVID-19 samples, acute and convalescent, were from the United States, Italy and Spain. The cDNA or gDNA used as material had been derived from T cells, B-cell-depleted T cells, or PBMCs.

Seattle-derived patients entered the study during active infection and were followed longitudinally. In the authors' workflow: Scientists estimated how many nucleated cells there were by amplifying reference gene primers. Profiled with immunoSEQ multiplex PCR; TCRdb holds only in-frame clones, not every one. From that table come the V and J calls and clone size; the DNA was used to work out D and trimming. The table shows almost 250,000 clones, with around 86% occurring only once. This clone was detected a few times. Germline loops: CDR1 ENHRY, CDR2 SYGVKD. CDR3 length: 13 amino acids. Unmatched junction bases numbered 2, after V lost 2 bases and J lost 10 bases.

Source material: peripheral blood. The rearrangement uses TRBV10-3 and TRBJ1-4, with TRBD1 identical over 9 bases. This TCR was recovered from a woman of 80 years or more with COVID-19, enrolled during active disease. For the CDR3, the DNA is TGTGCCATCAGTGAGCCGGACAGGGGAAAACTGTTTTTT. It translates to CAISEPDRGKLFF.